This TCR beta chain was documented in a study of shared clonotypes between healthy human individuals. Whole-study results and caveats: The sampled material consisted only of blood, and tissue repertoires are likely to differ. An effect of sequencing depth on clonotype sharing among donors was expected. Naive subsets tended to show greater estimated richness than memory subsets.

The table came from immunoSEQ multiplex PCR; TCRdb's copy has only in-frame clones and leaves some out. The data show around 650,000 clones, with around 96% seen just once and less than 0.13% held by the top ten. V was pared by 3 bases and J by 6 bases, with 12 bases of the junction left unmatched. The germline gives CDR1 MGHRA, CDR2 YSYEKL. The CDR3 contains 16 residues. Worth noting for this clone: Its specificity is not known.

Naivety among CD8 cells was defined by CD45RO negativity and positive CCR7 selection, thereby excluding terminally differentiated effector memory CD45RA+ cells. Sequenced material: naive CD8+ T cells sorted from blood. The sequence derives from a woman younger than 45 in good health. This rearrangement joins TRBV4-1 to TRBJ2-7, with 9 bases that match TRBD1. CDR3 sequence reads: CASSQAGTGLAGEQYF. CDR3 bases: TGCGCCAGCAGCCAGGCCGGGACAGGGTTGGCGGGCGAGCAGTACTTC.